Presented here are 8 T cell receptor beta chains from one specimen sequenced in a study of T-cell reconstitution after alpha-beta-depleted transplantation in children (dated by TCRdb to the mid-2010s). The treatment or condition label of this sample denotes: allogeneic hematopoietic cell transplantation with graft depleted of TCRalphabeta T cells and CD19 B cells. Libraries were built with PCR. Sequencer: Illumina HiSeq 2500. TCR libraries were prepared with molecular barcoding, using unique molecular identifiers to normalize TCRbeta repertoire quantification. In-frame beta chains were kept once TCRdb had trimmed the public reads at Q25 with fastp and called clones with MiXCR. Identical CDR3 proteins give one entry, which carries the most common genes and DNA. The table for this sample lists almost 250,000 distinct CDR3 sequences; roughly a quarter of them were counted only once. The ten most abundant clones make up about 2.6% of the sample.

Sample: PBMCs, taken before TCRalphabeta/CD19-depleted stem cell transplant. These receptors all come from a girl aged 2-9 years with Fanconi anemia, due to receive a stem cell transplant.

This clonotype was seen repeatedly, ten times or more. This chain joins TRBV12-3 or TRBV12-4 and TRBJ2-1, with TRBD2 as a possible D gene (6 bases). V was pared by 6 bases and J by 6 bases, with 18 bases between. The CDR3 sequence is 15 residues long. CDR3 nucleotides: TGTGCCAGCAGCTCCGATGGGGGGATGGGCAATGAGCAGTTCTTC. Residues: CASSSDGGMGNEQFF.

V and J are TRBV24-1 and TRBJ2-5, with D perhaps TRBD2 (5 bases). The ends were cut back, 5 bases at V and 5 bases at J, with 14 bases in the middle. The CDR3 length is 14 residues. In germline, CDR1 is KGHDR, CDR2 SFDVKD. The CDR3 sequence is CATSVDGSGETQYF. As DNA, the CDR3 is TGTGCCACCAGTGTTGATGGATCGGGGGAGACCCAGTACTTC.

V is TRBV5-1 and J is TRBJ2-7; 8 bases map to TRBD2. This CDR3 spans 15 amino acids. V gave up 0 bases and J gave up 3 bases; unmatched junction bases: 5. Germline V gene data show CDR1 as SGHRS and CDR2 as YFSETQ. The CDR3 DNA follows: TGCGCCAGCAGCTTGGAGCCGGGAGGGAACTACGAGCAGTACTTC. Translated, it gives CASSLEPGGNYEQYF.

This clonotype was counted at least ten times. The chain has TRBV20-1 and TRBJ2-7; 9 bases agree with TRBD1. Germline trimming cut 6 bases from V and 0 bases from J; bases unmatched to any gene: 6. Germline V CDR1 and CDR2: DFQATT, SNEGSKA (reference sequence). CDR3 length equals 14 residues. The CDR3 loop reads CSAPTGGNSYEQYF. In nucleotides, the CDR3 is TGCAGTGCGCCCACAGGGGGCAACTCCTACGAGCAGTACTTC.

This chain uses TRBV7-2 with TRBJ2-5; 11 bases line up with TRBD2. Germline V gene lookup returns CDR1 SGHTA and CDR2 FQGNSA. The CDR3 extends over 16 amino acids. V shed 3 bases, J shed 5 bases, and the junction held 8 bases outside the gene matches. In nucleotides, the CDR3 is TGTGCCAGCAGCTTGTCCCTAGCGGGGGGTGAGGAGACCCAGTACTTC. It yields the protein CASSLSLAGGEETQYF.

This clonotype was seen repeatedly, ten times or more. J is TRBJ2-5 and V is TRBV20-1; 11 bases line up with TRBD2. The CDR3 runs 15 residues. After removal of 3 bases from V and 2 bases from J, the junction contained 5 bases not matched to a gene. Germline V lookup: CDR1 DFQATT, CDR2 SNEGSKA (reference sequence). This CDR3 reads CSARRLAGIQETQYF. The CDR3 DNA is TGCAGTGCTAGGAGACTAGCGGGGATACAAGAGACCCAGTACTTC.

This clonotype appeared a few times. The chain combines TRBV20-1 with TRBJ2-1; D may match TRBD1 or TRBD2 (6 bases each). This CDR3 contains 16 residues. V gave up 5 bases and J gave up 5 bases, with 22 bases separating them. Germline V gene data show CDR1 as DFQATT and CDR2 as SNEGSKA (reference sequence). Written as DNA, the CDR3 is TGCAGTGCTCCAGGCTGGGGGCGGGAACTCGACAATGAGCAGTTCTTC. Translating it yields CSAPGWGRELDNEQFF.

The chain carries TRBV4-2 and TRBJ2-2; D ambiguous. The CDR3 loop spans 14 amino acids. The ends were cut back, 0 bases at V and 8 bases at J, with 10 bases in the middle. Per germline, CDR1 LGHNA and CDR2 YNFKEQ. The CDR3 bases are TGTGCCAGCAGCCAAGACCCTAGTTCGGGGGAGCTGTTTTTT. Translating it yields CASSQDPSSGELFF.